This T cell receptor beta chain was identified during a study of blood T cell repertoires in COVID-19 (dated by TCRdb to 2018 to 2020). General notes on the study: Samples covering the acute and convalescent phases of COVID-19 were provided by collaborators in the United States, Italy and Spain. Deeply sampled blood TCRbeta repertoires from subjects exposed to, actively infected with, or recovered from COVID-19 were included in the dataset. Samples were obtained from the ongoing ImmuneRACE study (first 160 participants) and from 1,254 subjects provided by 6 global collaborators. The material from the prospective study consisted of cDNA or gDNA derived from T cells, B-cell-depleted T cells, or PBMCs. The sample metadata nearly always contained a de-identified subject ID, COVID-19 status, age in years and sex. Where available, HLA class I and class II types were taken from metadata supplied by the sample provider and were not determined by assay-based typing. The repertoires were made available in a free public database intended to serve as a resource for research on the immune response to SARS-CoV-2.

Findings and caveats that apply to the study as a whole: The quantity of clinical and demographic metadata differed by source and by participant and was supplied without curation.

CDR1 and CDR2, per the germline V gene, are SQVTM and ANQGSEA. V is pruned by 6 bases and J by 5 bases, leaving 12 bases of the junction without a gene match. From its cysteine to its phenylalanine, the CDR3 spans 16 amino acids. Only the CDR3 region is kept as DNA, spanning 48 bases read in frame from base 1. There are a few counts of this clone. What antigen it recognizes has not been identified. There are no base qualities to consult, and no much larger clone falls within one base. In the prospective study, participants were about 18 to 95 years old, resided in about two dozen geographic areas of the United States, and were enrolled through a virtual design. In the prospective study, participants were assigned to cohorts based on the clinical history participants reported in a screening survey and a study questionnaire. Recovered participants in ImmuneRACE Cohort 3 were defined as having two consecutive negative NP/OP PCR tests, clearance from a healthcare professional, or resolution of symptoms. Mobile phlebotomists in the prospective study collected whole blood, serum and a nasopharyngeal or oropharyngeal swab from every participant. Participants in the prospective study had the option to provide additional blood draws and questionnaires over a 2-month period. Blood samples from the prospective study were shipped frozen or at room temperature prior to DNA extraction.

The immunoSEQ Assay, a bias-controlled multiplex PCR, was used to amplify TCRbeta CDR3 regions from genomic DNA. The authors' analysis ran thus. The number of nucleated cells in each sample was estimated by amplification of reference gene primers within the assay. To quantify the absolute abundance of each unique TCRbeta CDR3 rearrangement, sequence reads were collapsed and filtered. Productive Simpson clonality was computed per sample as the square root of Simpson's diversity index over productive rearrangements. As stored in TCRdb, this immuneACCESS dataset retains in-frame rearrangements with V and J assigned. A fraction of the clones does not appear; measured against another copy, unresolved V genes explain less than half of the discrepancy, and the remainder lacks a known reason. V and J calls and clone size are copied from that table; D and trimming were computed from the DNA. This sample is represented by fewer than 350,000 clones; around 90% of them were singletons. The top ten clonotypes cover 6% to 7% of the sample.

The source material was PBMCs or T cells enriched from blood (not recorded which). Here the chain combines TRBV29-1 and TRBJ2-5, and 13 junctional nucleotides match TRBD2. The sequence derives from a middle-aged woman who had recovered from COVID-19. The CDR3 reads CSVSGLAGRRRETQYF. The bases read TGCAGCGTATCGGGACTAGCGGGGAGGAGGAGGGAGACCCAGTACTTC.